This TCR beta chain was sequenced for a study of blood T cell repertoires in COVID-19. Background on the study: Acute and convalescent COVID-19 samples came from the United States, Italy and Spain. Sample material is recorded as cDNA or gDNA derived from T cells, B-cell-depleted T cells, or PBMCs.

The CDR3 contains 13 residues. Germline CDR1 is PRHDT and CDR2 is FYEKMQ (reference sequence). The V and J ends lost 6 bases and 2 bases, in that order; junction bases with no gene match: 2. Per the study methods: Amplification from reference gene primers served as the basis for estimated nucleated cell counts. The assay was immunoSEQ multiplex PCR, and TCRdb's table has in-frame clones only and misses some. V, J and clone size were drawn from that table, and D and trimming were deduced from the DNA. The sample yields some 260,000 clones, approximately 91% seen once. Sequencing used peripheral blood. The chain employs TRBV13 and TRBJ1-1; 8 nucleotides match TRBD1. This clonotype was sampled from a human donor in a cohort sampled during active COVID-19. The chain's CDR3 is CASRGQDNTEAFF. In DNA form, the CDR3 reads TGTGCCAGCAGGGGACAGGACAACACTGAAGCTTTCTTT.